This TCR beta chain was found in a study of blood T cell repertoires in COVID-19. Whole-study context: Sources were T cells, B-cell-depleted T cells, or PBMCs; the material itself was cDNA or gDNA.

Germline V gene sequence: CDR1 SNHLY, CDR2 FYNNEI. V trimming: 5 bases; J trimming: 0 bases; junction bases outside the gene matches: 8. There are 16 residues in the CDR3. Those who participated ranged in age from roughly 18 to 90 years and resided in some 24 US areas. Per the original data handling: The assay estimated nucleated cells by amplifying reference gene primers. Libraries were prepared by immunoSEQ multiplex PCR; TCRdb keeps only in-frame clonotypes and omits some of them. That table furnishes V, J and clone size, whereas the DNA furnished D and trimming. The top ten hold roughly 1.2% of the sample, which has about 86,000 clones, approximately 90% seen once.

The chain employs TRBV2 and TRBJ1-1; 8 nucleotides line up with TRBD1. Sequences were obtained from PBMCs or T cells enriched from blood (not recorded which). This receptor was taken from a woman aged 45 to 65 with acute COVID-19. The CDR3 protein is CASSRGQGLMNTEAFF. CDR3 bases: TGTGCCAGCAGTAGAGGACAGGGCCTAATGAACACTGAAGCTTTCTTT.